These T cell receptor beta chains were read from a single sample in a study of blood T cell repertoires in COVID-19. Sequencing was performed with immunoSEQ multiplex PCR; in TCRdb, only in-frame clones are kept and a portion is missing. The sample holds approximately 40,000 clones, approximately 81% seen once. Sequenced sample: peripheral blood. The origin of the receptors is a human donor in a cohort sampled during active COVID-19. The CDR3 runs from the conserved cysteine through the conserved F or W. A D gene is named only where the DNA matches it firmly. Size values are once, few and many counts, or a class for expanded clones, and some rows have none.

TGTGCCACCAGTGCCGTACACCTCCTTCTAGCCAAAAACATTCAGTACTTC,CATSAVHLLLAKNIQYF,TRBJ2-4,NA,NA,TRBV24-1
TGTGCCAGTAGTCTCCGGGAGGGGTGGTACGAGCAGTACTTC,CASSLREGWYEQYF,TRBJ2-7,TRBD2,NA,TRBV19
TGTGCCAGCAGCTTGGCAGGGCCGGGGAACACCGGGGAGCTGTTTTTT,CASSLAGPGNTGELFF,TRBJ2-2,NA,NA,TRBV7-3
TGTGCCAGCTCACTCGGCACAGGGGCCCCCTACGAGCAGTACTTC,CASSLGTGAPYEQYF,TRBJ2-7,TRBD1,NA,TRBV18
TGCGCCAGCAGCCAAGAAGGGGGGGGGATCCGGGAGCAGTTCTTC,CASSQEGGGIREQFF,TRBJ2-1,NA,NA,TRBV4-1
TGTGCCAGCAGCCGCCCAGGGGACGATGAGCAGTTCTTC,CASSRPGDDEQFF,TRBJ2-1,NA,NA,TRBV5-4
TGTGCCAGCAGCTTGGACAGGGGGCTAGGGGCCAACGTCCTGACTTTC,CASSLDRGLGANVLTF,TRBJ2-6,TRBD1,NA,TRBV5-5
TGTGCCAGCAGTTTAATATCCTACAATGAGCAGTTCTTC,CASSLISYNEQFF,TRBJ2-1,NA,NA,TRBV12-3/TRBV12-4
TGTGCCAGCAGCTTAGAAGTAGTTTCTGGAAACACCATATATTTT,CASSLEVVSGNTIYF,TRBJ1-3,NA,NA,TRBV7-2
TGCGCCAGCAGCTTGGGTCCGACAGGGACTGGAAACACCATATATTTT,CASSLGPTGTGNTIYF,TRBJ1-3,TRBD1,NA,TRBV5-1
TGTGCCAGCAGCGCGGGACAGATCTATAATTCACCCCTCCACTTT,CASSAGQIYNSPLHF,TRBJ1-6,TRBD1,NA,TRBV9
TGTGCCAGCAGCCAAAAACTAGCGGGTGTCTCCTACGAGCAGTACTTC,CASSQKLAGVSYEQYF,TRBJ2-7,TRBD2,once,TRBV3-1/TRBV3-2
TGTGCCAGCAGCTTAGCACGGGACAGGGGGTCGAGCTCCTACAATGAGCAGTTCTTC,CASSLARDRGSSSYNEQFF,TRBJ2-1,TRBD1,NA,TRBV11-3
TGTGCCAGCAGAGGTACGGGGGAGACCCAGTACTTC,CASRGTGETQYF,TRBJ2-5,NA,NA,TRBV11-3
TGCGCCAGCAGCTTGGCTCAGGTTTCCGGGGAGCTGTTTTTT,CASSLAQVSGELFF,TRBJ2-2,NA,NA,TRBV5-1
TGCGCCAGCAGCCTGCGACCTAGCGGGGGGGCAAATGAGCAGTTCTTC,CASSLRPSGGANEQFF,TRBJ2-1,TRBD2,NA,TRBV5-1